The 24 T cell receptor beta chains listed next were all sequenced from one sample in a study of shared T cell receptors in the human thymus. Generated by immunoSEQ multiplex PCR, the TCRdb table keeps only in-frame clones and is missing some. The repertoire holds roughly 700,000 clones, with roughly 90% as singletons. The sample was also reused in another study, on human thymus T cells.

Sequenced material: thymocytes. These receptors were obtained from a boy in the first two years of life with a congenital heart defect.

The sample holds one count of this clone. This rearrangement joins TRBV28 to TRBJ2-3; no firm D call. The CDR3 is made up of 16 amino acids. The V end lost 1 base, the J end lost 0 bases, and 11 bases lay between the germline ends. The V gene's germline CDR1 is MDHEN and CDR2 SYDVKM. As DNA, the CDR3 is TGTGCCAGCAGTTTATTCGAGCCTCCTAGCACAGATACGCAGTATTTT. Protein: CASSLFEPPSTDTQYF.

The J gene is TRBJ1-1, the V gene TRBV6-6; 10 bases line up with TRBD1. This CDR3 spans 14 amino acids. Germline V gives CDR1 MNHNY, CDR2 SVGAGI (reference sequence). J was trimmed by 4 bases and V by 6 bases; bases with no gene match: 5. The CDR3 DNA reads TGTGCCAGCAGCTCCGGGACAGGGGCCACTGAAGCTTTCTTT. The encoded protein is CASSSGTGATEAFF.

This clone was picked up a small number of times. This chain uses TRBV14 with TRBJ2-1; 8 bases are a match to TRBD2. The CDR3 is 17 amino acids. CDR1 and CDR2 from the germline V gene are SGHDN and FVKESK. V lost 0 bases to trimming and J lost 1 base; unmatched junction nucleotides: 5. The DNA for the CDR3 is TGTGCCAGCAGCCAAGATTACGGGAGGGGGTCCTACAATGAGCAGTTCTTC. As protein: CASSQDYGRGSYNEQFF.

CDR3 DNA: TGTGCCAGCAGCCAAGAACCGGCCAGGGATTATCGGATTGACGAGCAGTACTTC. Protein: CASSQEPARDYRIDEQYF. J is TRBJ2-7 and V is TRBV14; D is possibly TRBD1 (5 bases). The CDR3 has 18 amino acids. V shed 0 bases and J shed 5 bases, with 23 bases lying between them. Germline loops: CDR1 SGHDN, CDR2 FVKESK. The full variable domain, with the rest looked up from reference TRBV14 and TRBJ2-7, is EAGVTQFPSHSVIEKGQTVTLRCDPISGHDNLYWYRRVMGKEIKFLLHFVKESKQDESGMPNNRFLAERTGGTYSTLKVQPAELEDSGVYFCASSQEPARDYRIDEQYFGPGTRLTVT.

The rearrangement links TRBV25-1 to TRBJ2-1; TRBD1 matches 10 bases. The V gene's germline CDR1 is MGHDK and CDR2 SYGVNS. Germline trimming cut 3 bases from V and 5 bases from J; bases unmatched to any gene: 7. The CDR3 runs 16 residues. The CDR3 DNA follows: TGTGCCAGCAGTGACATAGGGACAGGGGTGGACAATGAGCAGTTCTTC. It yields the protein CASSDIGTGVDNEQFF.

This chain links TRBV7-2 with TRBJ2-5; 10 bases map to TRBD1. Germline V gene sequence: CDR1 SGHTA, CDR2 FQGNSA. V lost 10 bases and J lost 0; bases outside the gene matches: 5. This CDR3 is built from 14 residues. CDR3 protein: CAIDRGPYQETQYF. The CDR3 DNA sequence: TGTGCCATCGACAGGGGGCCCTACCAAGAGACCCAGTACTTC.

The rearrangement joins TRBV7-3 to TRBJ2-5, with 7 bases aligning to TRBD2. Germline CDR1 and CDR2: SGHTA and FQGTGA. CDR3 length: 14 amino acids. The V gene end was trimmed by 11 bases and the J gene end by 2 bases; junction bases not matched to a gene: 11. This chain's CDR3 is CAAAGLPKQETQYF. CDR3 in DNA: TGTGCCGCAGCGGGGCTACCGAAGCAAGAGACCCAGTACTTC. Filled out from reference TRBV7-3 and TRBJ2-5, the complete variable domain reads GAGVSQTPSNKVTEKGKYVELRCDPISGHTALYWYRQSLGQGPEFLIYFQGTGAADDSGLPNDRFFAVRPEGSVSTLKIQRTERGDSAVYLCAAAGLPKQETQYFGPGTRLLVL.

J is TRBJ2-4 and V is TRBV30; 16 nucleotides agree with TRBD2. The germline CDR1 and CDR2 sequences are GTSNPN and SVGIG (reference sequence). J was trimmed by 7 bases and V by 1 base; bases with no gene match: 10. The CDR3 loop spans 18 amino acids. CDR3 region: CAWSGTGTSGRVSNIQYF. The DNA for the CDR3 is TGTGCCTGGAGTGGCACCGGGACTAGCGGGAGGGTTAGTAACATTCAGTACTTC.

The gene calls are TRBV4-1 and TRBJ2-5; 10 positions agree with TRBD2. Per the germline V gene, CDR1 is MGHRA and CDR2 is YSYEKL. V was pared by 0 bases and J by 1 base, with 11 bases of the junction left unmatched. The CDR3 runs 19 residues. The CDR3 DNA sequence: TGCGCCAGCAGCCAAGATCTACGGGCTAGCGGGGGACCCCAAGAGACCCAGTACTTC. This translates into CASSQDLRASGGPQETQYF.

This clone was detected only once. V gene TRBV27 combines with J gene TRBJ2-7; D not certain. Between the trimmed V and J ends, which lost 2 bases and 3 bases, there was a span of 14 bases. The CDR3 runs to 15 residues. Germline assignment: CDR1 MNHEY and CDR2 SMNVEV (reference sequence). The CDR3 region is CASSLGPRSDYEQYF. CDR3 bases: TGTGCCAGCAGTTTAGGTCCCAGGTCCGACTACGAGCAGTACTTC.

The chain is built from TRBV5-4 and TRBJ2-7; 11 nucleotides match TRBD2. V shed 6 bases, J shed 6 bases, and the junction held 8 bases outside the gene matches. CDR1 and CDR2 (germline): SGHNT, YYREEE (reference sequence). This CDR3 comprises 14 residues. The CDR3 loop is CASKPGTSGREQYF. The CDR3 nucleotides read TGTGCCAGCAAGCCCGGGACTAGCGGACGCGAGCAGTACTTC.

CDR3 DNA sequence: TGTGCCAGCAGCTTGGGGGGTCGACCAGGAGATACGCAGTATTTT. Its translation: CASSLGGRPGDTQYF. The genes are TRBV11-2 and TRBJ2-3, with a tentative D call TRBD2 (6 bases). There are 15 residues in the CDR3. The germline CDR1 and CDR2 sequences are SGHAT and FQNNGV. Deletions cut 3 bases from V and 5 bases from J, with 15 bases between. Full variable domain (remainder filled in from reference TRBV11-2 and TRBJ2-3): EAGVAQSPRYKIIEKRQSVAFWCNPISGHATLYWYQQILGQGPKLLIQFQNNGVVDDSQLPKDRFSAERLKGVDSTLKIQPAKLEDSAVYLCASSLGGRPGDTQYFGPGTRLTVL.

The DNA for the CDR3 is TGTGCCAGCAGCCAGCGGGAGGGTCGGAATACGCAGTATTTT. Residues: CASSQREGRNTQYF. V is TRBV14 and J is TRBJ2-3; TRBD2 aligns across 9 bases. The V and J ends lost 3 bases and 7 bases, in that order; junction bases with no gene match: 5. CDR3 length: 14 residues. Germline-derived CDR1 and CDR2 are SGHDN and FVKESK. Variable domain in full (rest from reference TRBV14 and TRBJ2-3): EAGVTQFPSHSVIEKGQTVTLRCDPISGHDNLYWYRRVMGKEIKFLLHFVKESKQDESGMPNNRFLAERTGGTYSTLKVQPAELEDSGVYFCASSQREGRNTQYFGPGTRLTVL.

This chain joins TRBV6-6 and TRBJ2-2, with TRBD2 matching over 11 bases. The V segment lost 0 bases and the J segment 6 bases; nucleotides outside the gene matches: 3. In germline, CDR1 is MNHNY, CDR2 SVGAGI (reference sequence). The CDR3 totals 16 residues. The CDR3 reads CASSYSGSGRAGELFF. The CDR3 nucleotides are TGTGCCAGCAGTTACTCTGGTAGCGGGAGGGCCGGGGAGCTGTTTTTT.

This chain's CDR3 is CASSPWTGQETQYF. The CDR3 DNA reads TGCGCCAGCAGCCCCTGGACAGGACAAGAGACCCAGTACTTC. The chain carries TRBV5-1 and TRBJ2-5; 7 positions agree with TRBD1. There are 14 residues in the CDR3. Losses at the gene ends were 4 bases for V and 2 bases for J; bases not matched to a gene: 5. Germline V gene sequence: CDR1 SGHRS, CDR2 YFSETQ.

The rearrangement links TRBV5-4 to TRBJ2-7; 7 bases map to TRBD2. CDR3 size: 14 residues. V dropped 0 bases and J dropped 7; count of bases not matched to a gene: 7. Germline CDR1 SGHNT, CDR2 YYREEE (reference sequence). The CDR3 is CASSLESGTFEQYF. The CDR3 nucleotides are TGTGCCAGCAGCTTGGAGAGCGGGACTTTTGAGCAGTACTTC.

Worth noting for this clone: This CDR3 is also generated by other DNA sequences in the sample. The gene calls are TRBV4-1 and TRBJ2-7, with no clear D. Germline V gene data show CDR1 as MGHRA and CDR2 as YSYEKL. The ends were cut back, 1 base at V and 0 bases at J, with 7 bases in the middle. The CDR3 contains 14 residues. CDR3 sequence: CASSQGGGSYEQYF. The CDR3 nucleotides are TGCGCCAGCAGCCAAGGAGGCGGCTCCTACGAGCAGTACTTC.

This chain links TRBV5-4 with TRBJ1-2; D not certain. Between the trimmed V and J ends, which lost 2 bases and 8 bases, there was a span of 10 bases. From germline, CDR1 is SGHNT and CDR2 YYREEE (reference sequence). This CDR3 is built from 12 residues. The CDR3 coding sequence is TGTGCCAGCAGCTTTCGTCCCGGGGGCTACACCTTC. Encoded protein: CASSFRPGGYTF.

This rearrangement joins TRBV6-1 to TRBJ2-1, with TRBD2 identical over 8 bases. There are 12 residues in the CDR3. CDR1 and CDR2 (germline): MNHNS, SASEGT. V shed 6 bases, J shed 10 bases, and the junction held 5 bases outside the gene matches. The CDR3 protein is CASRRLAREQFF. Here the CDR3 DNA reads TGTGCCAGCAGACGACTAGCGCGGGAGCAGTTCTTC.

This chain uses TRBV27 with TRBJ2-7; D gene unclear. Per the germline V gene, CDR1 is MNHEY and CDR2 is SMNVEV (reference sequence). V lost 5 bases and J 2 bases, leaving 19 bases between the germline ends. The CDR3 runs to 16 residues. The CDR3 nucleotides read TGTGCCAGCAGTGCCTTGGGCAGCCAAGTTCCCTACGAGCAGTACTTC. Residues: CASSALGSQVPYEQYF.

This chain connects TRBV7-8 to TRBJ2-3; 11 bases are shared with TRBD2. Looked up from germline, CDR1 is SGHVS and CDR2 is FQNEAQ. The ends lost 3 bases at V and 5 bases at J; junction bases unmatched: 7. There are 16 residues in the CDR3. The CDR3 DNA is TGTGCCAGCAGCTTCTTAGCGGGAGGGTCGAGAGATACGCAGTATTTT. It yields the protein CASSFLAGGSRDTQYF.

This clone was counted a few times. The V and J genes are TRBV28 and TRBJ1-3, with 7 positions matching TRBD1. This CDR3 region has 15 residues. CDR1 is MDHEN and CDR2 is SYDVKM in the germline V gene. Trimming at V came to 6 bases and at J to 9 bases, leaving 14 bases not matched to a gene. CDR3 loop: CASSYREGAPATIYF. The CDR3 DNA follows: TGTGCCAGCAGCTACCGGGAGGGGGCCCCGGCCACCATATATTTT.

The genes are TRBV4-2 and TRBJ1-2, with 10 bases matching TRBD1. Germline assignment: CDR1 LGHNA and CDR2 YNFKEQ. The CDR3 has 13 residues. The V and J ends lost 3 bases and 7 bases, in that order; junction bases with no gene match: 2. This chain's CDR3 is CASSQRDRGGYTF. CDR3 coding DNA: TGTGCCAGCAGCCAGCGGGACAGGGGTGGCTACACCTTC.

The genes are TRBV30 and TRBJ1-1; the match to TRBD1 covers 9 bases. Germline values: CDR1 GTSNPN, CDR2 SVGIG (reference sequence). The CDR3 runs to 14 residues. Germline trimming cut 0 bases from V and 4 bases from J; bases unmatched to any gene: 3. The DNA of the CDR3 is TGTGCCTGGAGTGTAGGGACAGGGAGCACTGAAGCTTTCTTT. Its translation: CAWSVGTGSTEAFF.